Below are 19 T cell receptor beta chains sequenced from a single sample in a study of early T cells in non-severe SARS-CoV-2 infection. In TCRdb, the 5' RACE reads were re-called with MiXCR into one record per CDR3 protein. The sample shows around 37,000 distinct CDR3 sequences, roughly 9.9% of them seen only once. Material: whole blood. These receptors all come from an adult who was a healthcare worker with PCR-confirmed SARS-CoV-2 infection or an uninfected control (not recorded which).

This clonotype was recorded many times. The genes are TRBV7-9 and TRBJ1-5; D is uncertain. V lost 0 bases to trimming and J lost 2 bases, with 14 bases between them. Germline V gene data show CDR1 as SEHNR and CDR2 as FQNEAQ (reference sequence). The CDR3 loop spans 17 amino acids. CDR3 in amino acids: CASSLATEFGRNQPQHF. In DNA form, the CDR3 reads TGTGCCAGCAGCTTAGCGACGGAATTTGGACGCAATCAGCCCCAGCATTTT.

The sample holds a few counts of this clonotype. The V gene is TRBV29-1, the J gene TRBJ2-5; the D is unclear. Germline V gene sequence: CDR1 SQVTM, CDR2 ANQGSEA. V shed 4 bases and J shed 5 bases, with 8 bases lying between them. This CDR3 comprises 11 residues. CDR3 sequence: CSVVVGETQYF. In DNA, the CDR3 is TGCAGCGTTGTAGTTGGGGAGACCCAGTACTTC.

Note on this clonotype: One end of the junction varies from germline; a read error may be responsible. The CDR3 DNA reads as TGTGCCAGCACCCGGGGAGCCGAGCTCAATGTGCAGTTCTTC. Translating it yields CASTRGAELNVQFF. V gene TRBV7-9 combines with J gene TRBJ2-1, with D tentatively TRBD2 (5 bases). This CDR3 has 14 residues. Germline V gene sequence: CDR1 SEHNR, CDR2 FQNEAQ (reference sequence).

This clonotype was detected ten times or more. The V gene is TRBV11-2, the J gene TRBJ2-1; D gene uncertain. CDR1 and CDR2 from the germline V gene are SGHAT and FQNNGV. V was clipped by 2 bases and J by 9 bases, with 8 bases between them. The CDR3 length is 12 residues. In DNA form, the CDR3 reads TGTGCCAGCAGCTTAATCGCTTTTGAGCAGTTCTTC. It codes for CASSLIAFEQFF. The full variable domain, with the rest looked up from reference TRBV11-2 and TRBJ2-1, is EAGVAQSPRYKIIEKRQSVAFWCNPISGHATLYWYQQILGQGPKLLIQFQNNGVVDDSQLPKDRFSAERLKGVDSTLKIQPAKLEDSAVYLCASSLIAFEQFFGPGTRLTVL.

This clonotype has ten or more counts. The chain's CDR3 is CAISEGPGRGNQPQHF. In DNA form, the CDR3 reads TGTGCCATCAGTGAGGGACCTGGTCGAGGCAATCAGCCCCAGCATTTT. The V and J genes are TRBV10-3 and TRBJ1-5, with no clear D. Germline V gene sequence: CDR1 ENHRY, CDR2 SYGVKD. This CDR3 has 16 amino acids. Trimming cost V 2 bases and J 2 bases, with 13 bases left between them.

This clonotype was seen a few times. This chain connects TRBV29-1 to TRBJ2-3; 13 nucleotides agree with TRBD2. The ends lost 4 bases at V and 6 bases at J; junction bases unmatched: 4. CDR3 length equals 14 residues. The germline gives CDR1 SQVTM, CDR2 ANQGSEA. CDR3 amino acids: CSVVLGLAGDTQYF. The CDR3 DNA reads TGCAGCGTTGTTTTGGGACTAGCGGGGGATACGCAGTATTTT.

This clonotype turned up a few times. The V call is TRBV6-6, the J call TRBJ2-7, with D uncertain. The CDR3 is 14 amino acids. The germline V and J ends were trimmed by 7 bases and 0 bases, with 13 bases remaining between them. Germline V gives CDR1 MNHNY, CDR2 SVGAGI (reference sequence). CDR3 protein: CASTGHTSSYEQYF. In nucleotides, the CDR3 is TGTGCCAGCACTGGGCACACGAGCTCCTACGAGCAGTACTTC.

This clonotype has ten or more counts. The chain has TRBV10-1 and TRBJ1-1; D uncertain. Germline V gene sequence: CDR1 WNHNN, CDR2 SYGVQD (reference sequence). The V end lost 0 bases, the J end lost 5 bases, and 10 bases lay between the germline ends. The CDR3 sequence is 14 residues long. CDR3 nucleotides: TGCGCCAGCAGTGAGTCTGGCACTGTGACTGAAGCTTTCTTT. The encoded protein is CASSESGTVTEAFF.

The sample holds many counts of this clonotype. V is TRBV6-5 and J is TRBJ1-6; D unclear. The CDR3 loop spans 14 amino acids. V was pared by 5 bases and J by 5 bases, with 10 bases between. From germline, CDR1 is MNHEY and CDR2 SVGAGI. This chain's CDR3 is CASSNRADNSPLHF. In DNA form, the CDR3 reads TGTGCCAGCAGTAACCGGGCCGATAATTCACCCCTCCACTTT.

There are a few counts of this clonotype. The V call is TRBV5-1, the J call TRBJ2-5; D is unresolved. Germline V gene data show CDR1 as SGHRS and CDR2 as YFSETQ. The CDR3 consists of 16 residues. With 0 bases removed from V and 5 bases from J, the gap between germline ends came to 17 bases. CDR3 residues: CASSLGGPSLGETQYF. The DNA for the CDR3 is TGCGCCAGCAGCTTGGGCGGACCATCCCTTGGTGAGACCCAGTACTTC.

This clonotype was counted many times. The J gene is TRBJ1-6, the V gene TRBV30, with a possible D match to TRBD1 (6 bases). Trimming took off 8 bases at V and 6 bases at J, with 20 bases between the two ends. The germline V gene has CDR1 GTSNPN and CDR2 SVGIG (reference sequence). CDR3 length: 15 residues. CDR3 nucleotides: TGTGCCGGAACCGGACAGAGACGGACTAATTCACCCCTCCACTTT. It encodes CAGTGQRRTNSPLHF. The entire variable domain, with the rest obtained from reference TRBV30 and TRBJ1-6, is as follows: SQTIHQWPATLVQPVGSPLSLECTVEGTSNPNLYWYRQAAGRGLQLLFYSVGIGQISSEVPQNLSASRPQDRQFILSSKKLLLSDSGFYLCAGTGQRRTNSPLHFGNGTRLTVT.

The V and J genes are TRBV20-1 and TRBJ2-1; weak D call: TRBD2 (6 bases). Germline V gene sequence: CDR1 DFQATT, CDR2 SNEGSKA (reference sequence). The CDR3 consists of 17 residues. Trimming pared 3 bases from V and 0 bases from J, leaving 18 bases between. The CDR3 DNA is TGCAGTGCTAGTGGCGCGGGGACCCAGAGCTCCTACAATGAGCAGTTCTTC. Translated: CSASGAGTQSSYNEQFF.

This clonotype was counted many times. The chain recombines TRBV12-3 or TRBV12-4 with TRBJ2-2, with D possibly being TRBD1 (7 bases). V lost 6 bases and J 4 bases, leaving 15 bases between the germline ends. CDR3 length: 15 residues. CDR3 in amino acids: CASRVAGGFTGELFF. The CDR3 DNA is TGTGCCAGCAGGGTGGCAGGGGGGTTCACCGGGGAGCTGTTTTTT.

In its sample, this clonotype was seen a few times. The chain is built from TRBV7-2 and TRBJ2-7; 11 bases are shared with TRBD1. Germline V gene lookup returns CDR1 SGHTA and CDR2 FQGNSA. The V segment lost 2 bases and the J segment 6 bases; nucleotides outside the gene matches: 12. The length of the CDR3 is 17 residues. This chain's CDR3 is CASSLRPLGQGDREQYF. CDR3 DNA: TGTGCCAGCAGCTTAAGGCCCCTGGGACAGGGGGATCGCGAGCAGTACTTC.

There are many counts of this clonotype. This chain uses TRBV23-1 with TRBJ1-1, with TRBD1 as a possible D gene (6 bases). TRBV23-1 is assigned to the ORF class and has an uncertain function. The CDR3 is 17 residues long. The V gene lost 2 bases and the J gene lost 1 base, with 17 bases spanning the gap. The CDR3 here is CASSQDKKTGPNTEAFF. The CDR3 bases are TGCGCCAGCAGTCAAGATAAGAAGACAGGACCGAACACTGAAGCTTTCTTT.

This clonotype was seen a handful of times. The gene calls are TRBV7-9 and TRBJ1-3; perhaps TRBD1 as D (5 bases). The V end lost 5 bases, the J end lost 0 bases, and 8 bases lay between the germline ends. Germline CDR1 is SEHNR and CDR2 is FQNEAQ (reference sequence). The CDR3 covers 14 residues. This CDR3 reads CASSPDISGNTIYF. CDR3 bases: TGTGCCAGCAGCCCGGACATCTCTGGAAACACCATATATTTT.

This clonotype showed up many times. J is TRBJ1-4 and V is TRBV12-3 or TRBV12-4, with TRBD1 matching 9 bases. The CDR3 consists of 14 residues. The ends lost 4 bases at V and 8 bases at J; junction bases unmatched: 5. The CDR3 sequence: CASSSTGGREKLFF. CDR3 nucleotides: TGTGCCAGCAGTTCGACAGGGGGTCGGGAAAAACTGTTTTTT.

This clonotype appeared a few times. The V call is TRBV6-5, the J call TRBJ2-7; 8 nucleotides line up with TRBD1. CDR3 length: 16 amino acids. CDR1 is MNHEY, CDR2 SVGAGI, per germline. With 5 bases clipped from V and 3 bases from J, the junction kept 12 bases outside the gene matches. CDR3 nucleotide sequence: TGTGCCAGCAGTACACATCTACCGGGACAGGACTACGAGCAGTACTTC. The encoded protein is CASSTHLPGQDYEQYF.

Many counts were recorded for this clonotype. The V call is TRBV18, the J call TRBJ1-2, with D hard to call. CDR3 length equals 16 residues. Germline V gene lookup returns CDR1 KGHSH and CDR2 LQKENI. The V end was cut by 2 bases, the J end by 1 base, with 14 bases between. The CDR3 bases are TGTGCCAGCTCACCAACAGTGTCAAACCTTAACTATGGCTACACCTTC. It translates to CASSPTVSNLNYGYTF. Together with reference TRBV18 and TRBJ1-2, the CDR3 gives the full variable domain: NAGVMQNPRHLVRRRGQEARLRCSPMKGHSHVYWYRQLPEEGLKFMVYLQKENIIDESGMPKERFSAEFPKEGPSILRIQQVVRGDSAAYFCASSPTVSNLNYGYTFGSGTRLTVV.